The 12 T cell receptor beta chains listed next were all sequenced from one sample in a study of T cells in Graves' hyperthyroidism and ophthalmopathy. RNA transcripts provided the source from which TCR beta CDR3 regions were amplified. HTBI primers drove first-round RT-PCR of the TCR CDR3. TCRdb passed the multiplex PCR reads through MiXCR, listing each CDR3 protein once. The sample has approximately 690,000 distinct CDR3 sequences, roughly 15% seen once. The sequenced sample was blood. The receptors derive from a woman aged 45-65 years with Graves' ophthalmopathy.

The chain carries TRBV25-1 and TRBJ2-1; possibly TRBD2 for D (6 bases). The CDR3 runs 14 residues. The V and J ends lost 7 bases and 4 bases respectively, with 14 bases between them. CDR1 and CDR2 from the germline V gene are MGHDK and SYGVNS. The CDR3 is CASNPSGGYNEQFF. DNA of the CDR3: TGTGCCAGCAATCCCTCTGGGGGGTACAATGAGCAGTTCTTC. Supplemented by reference TRBV25-1 and TRBJ2-1, the full variable domain reads EADIYQTPRYLVIGTGKKITLECSQTMGHDKMYWYQQDPGMELHLIHYSYGVNSTEKGDLSSESTVSRIRTEHFPLTLESARPSHTSQYLCASNPSGGYNEQFFGPGTRLTVL.

This clonotype has a count of ten or more. The V gene is TRBV20-1, the J gene TRBJ2-1; 8 bases line up with TRBD2. Trimming removed 4 bases from V and 7 bases from J; junction bases left unmatched: 15. CDR1 and CDR2 from the germline V gene are DFQATT and SNEGSKA (reference sequence). CDR3 length: 16 residues. In DNA, the CDR3 is TGCAGTGCTACCCATTTTGGGCTAGCGGGTGGGAATGAGCAGTTCTTC. It is translated as CSATHFGLAGGNEQFF.

For this clonotype: Possible read error: a much larger clone is one base away. This chain joins TRBV7-9 and TRBJ2-1; D unresolved. The CDR3 sequence is 14 residues long. Germline V gene data show CDR1 as SEHNR and CDR2 as FQNEAQ (reference sequence). The V end was cut by 2 bases, the J end by 7 bases, with 12 bases between. The CDR3 sequence is CASSLSCSQNEQFF. DNA of the CDR3: TGTGCCAGCAGCTTATCCTGTTCCCAAAATGAGCAGTTCTTC.

This clonotype came up many times. The chain has TRBV28 and TRBJ2-1; perhaps TRBD1 as D (6 bases). From germline, CDR1 is MDHEN and CDR2 SYDVKM. The CDR3 loop spans 14 amino acids. The V and J ends lost 6 bases and 5 bases respectively, with 14 bases between them. The DNA for the CDR3 is TGTGCCAGCAGCCCCGACAGGCGGAACAATGAGCAGTTCTTC. Translating gives CASSPDRRNNEQFF.

The V gene is TRBV4-1, the J gene TRBJ1-4; 10 nucleotides align to TRBD1. V trimming: 1 base; J trimming: 8 bases; junction bases outside the gene matches: 4. The CDR3 has 15 residues. From germline, CDR1 is MGHRA and CDR2 YSYEKL. The CDR3 here is CASSQGDRGYEKLFF. The DNA of the CDR3 is TGCGCCAGCAGCCAAGGGGACAGGGGATACGAAAAACTGTTTTTT.

The chain employs TRBV7-9 and TRBJ1-2, with no clear D. The germline V gene encodes CDR1 SEHNR and CDR2 FQNEAQ (reference sequence). V was shortened by 1 base and J by 2 bases, with 11 bases between the two germline ends. This CDR3 is built from 15 residues. CDR3 nucleotide sequence: TGTGCCAGCAGCTTAGAGGAGGGTCGAAACTATGGCTACACCTTC. Translation gives CASSLEEGRNYGYTF.

This clonotype was seen repeatedly, ten times or more. This rearrangement joins TRBV6-2 or TRBV6-3 to TRBJ1-2; D call uncertain. The germline V and J ends were trimmed by 5 bases and 5 bases, with 21 bases remaining between them. Germline V gene lookup returns CDR1 MNHEY and CDR2 SVGEGT. The CDR3 has 16 residues. CDR3 bases: TGTGCCAGCAGTCCCCCACAAAAAAAAGGAGGGTATGGCTACACCTTC. Protein product: CASSPPQKKGGYGYTF.

This clonotype was recorded at least ten times. This chain connects TRBV5-1 to TRBJ1-5; D is perhaps TRBD1 (6 bases). This CDR3 is 15 amino acids long. Trimming took 4 bases from V and 7 from J, leaving 18 bases between them. Germline lookup yields CDR1 SGHRS and CDR2 YFSETQ. CDR3 sequence: CASSPEGGIGQPQHF. The CDR3 coding sequence is TGCGCCAGCAGCCCAGAGGGGGGTATCGGGCAGCCCCAGCATTTT. Together with reference TRBV5-1 and TRBJ1-5, the CDR3 gives the full variable domain: KAGVTQTPRYLIKTRGQQVTLSCSPISGHRSVSWYQQTPGQGLQFLFEYFSETQRNKGNFPGRFSGRQFSNSRSEMNVSTLELGDSALYLCASSPEGGIGQPQHFGDGTRLSIL.

The rearrangement joins TRBV7-9 to TRBJ2-5, with 11 bases identical to TRBD2. The CDR3 extends over 16 amino acids. Germline assignment: CDR1 SEHNR and CDR2 FQNEAQ (reference sequence). After removal of 8 bases from V and 4 bases from J, the junction contained 12 bases not matched to a gene. The CDR3 region is CASGYRRLAGGETQYF. CDR3 nucleotide sequence: TGTGCCAGCGGTTACCGGCGGCTAGCGGGAGGAGAGACCCAGTACTTC.

The sample holds many counts of this clonotype. The chain has TRBV2 and TRBJ2-7, with 11 bases that match TRBD1. The germline V gene encodes CDR1 SNHLY and CDR2 FYNNEI. V shed 10 bases and J 4 bases; nucleotides not matched to a gene: 6. This CDR3 has 13 amino acids. CDR3 bases: TGTGCCAAGGGACAGGGGGATTTGTACGAGCAGTACTTC. As protein: CAKGQGDLYEQYF.

This clonotype was observed at least ten times. The rearrangement links TRBV7-2 to TRBJ2-7; the D is unclear. The germline gives CDR1 SGHTA, CDR2 FQGNSA. Trimming cost V 6 bases and J 0 bases, with 12 bases left between them. This CDR3 has 14 residues. The CDR3: CASSVRQVSYEQYF. The DNA of the CDR3 is TGTGCCAGCAGTGTCCGGCAGGTCTCCTACGAGCAGTACTTC.

This clonotype came up many times. The chain carries TRBV6-1 and TRBJ2-7; possibly TRBD2 for D (5 bases). The CDR3 contains 13 residues. Germline V gene data show CDR1 as MNHNS and CDR2 as SASEGT. Trimming took 4 bases from V and 2 from J, leaving 9 bases between them. CDR3 protein: CASSVRETYEQYF. DNA of the CDR3: TGTGCCAGCAGTGTCCGGGAAACCTACGAGCAGTACTTC.